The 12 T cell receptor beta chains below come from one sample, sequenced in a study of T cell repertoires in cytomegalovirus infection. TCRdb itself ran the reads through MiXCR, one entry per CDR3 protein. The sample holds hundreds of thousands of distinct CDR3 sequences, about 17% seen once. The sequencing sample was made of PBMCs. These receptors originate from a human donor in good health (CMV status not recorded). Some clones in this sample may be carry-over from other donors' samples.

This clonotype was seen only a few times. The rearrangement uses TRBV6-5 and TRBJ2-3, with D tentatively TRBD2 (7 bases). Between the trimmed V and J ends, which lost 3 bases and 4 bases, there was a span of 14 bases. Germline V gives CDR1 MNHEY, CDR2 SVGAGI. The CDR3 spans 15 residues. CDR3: CASSYAGANADTQYF. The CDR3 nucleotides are TGTGCCAGCAGTTATGCGGGGGCGAACGCAGATACGCAGTATTTT.

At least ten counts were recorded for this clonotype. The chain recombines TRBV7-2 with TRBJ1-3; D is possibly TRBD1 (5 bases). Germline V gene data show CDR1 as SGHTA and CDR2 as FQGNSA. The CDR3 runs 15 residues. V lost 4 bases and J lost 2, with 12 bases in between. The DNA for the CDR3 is TGTGCCAGCAGCTCGGGGGGTGAAACTGGAAACACCATATATTTT. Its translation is CASSSGGETGNTIYF.

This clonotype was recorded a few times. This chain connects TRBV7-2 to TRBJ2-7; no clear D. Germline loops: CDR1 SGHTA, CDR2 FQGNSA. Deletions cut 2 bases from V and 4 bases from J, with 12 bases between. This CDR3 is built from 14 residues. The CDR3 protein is CASSLQVVSYEQYF. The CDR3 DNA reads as TGTGCCAGCAGCTTACAAGTTGTGTCGTACGAGCAGTACTTC. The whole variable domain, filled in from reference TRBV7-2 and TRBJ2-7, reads GAGVSQSPSNKVTEKGKDVELRCDPISGHTALYWYRQSLGQGLEFLIYFQGNSAPDKSGLPSDRFSAERTGGSVSTLTIQRTQQEDSAVYLCASSLQVVSYEQYFGPGTRLTVT.

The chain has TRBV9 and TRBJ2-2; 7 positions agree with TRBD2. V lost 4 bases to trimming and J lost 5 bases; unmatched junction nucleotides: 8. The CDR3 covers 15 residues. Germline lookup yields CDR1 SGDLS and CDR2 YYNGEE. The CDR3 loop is CASSLQRRGTGELFF. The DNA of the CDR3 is TGTGCCAGCAGCCTACAGCGGCGGGGGACCGGGGAGCTGTTTTTT.

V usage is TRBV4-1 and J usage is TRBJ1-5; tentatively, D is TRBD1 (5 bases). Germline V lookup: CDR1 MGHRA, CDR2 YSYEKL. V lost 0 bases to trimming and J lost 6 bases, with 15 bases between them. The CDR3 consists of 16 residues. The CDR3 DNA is TGCGCCAGCAGCCAAGAGTCGGTCCTCGGGGCTCAGCCCCAGCATTTT. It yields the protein CASSQESVLGAQPQHF.

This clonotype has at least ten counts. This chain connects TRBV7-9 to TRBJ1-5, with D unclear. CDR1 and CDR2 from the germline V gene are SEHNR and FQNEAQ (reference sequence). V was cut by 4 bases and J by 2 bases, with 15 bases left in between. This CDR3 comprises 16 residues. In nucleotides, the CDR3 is TGTGCCAGCAGCTCGAGTGGGGTTGGAGGCAATCAGCCCCAGCATTTT. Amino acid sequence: CASSSSGVGGNQPQHF.

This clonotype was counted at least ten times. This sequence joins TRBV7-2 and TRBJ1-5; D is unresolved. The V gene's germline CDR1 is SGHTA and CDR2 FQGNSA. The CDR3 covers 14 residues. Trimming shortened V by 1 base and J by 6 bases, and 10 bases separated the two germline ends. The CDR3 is CASSLVPDLQPQHF. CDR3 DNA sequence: TGTGCCAGCAGCTTAGTTCCCGATCTTCAGCCCCAGCATTTT.

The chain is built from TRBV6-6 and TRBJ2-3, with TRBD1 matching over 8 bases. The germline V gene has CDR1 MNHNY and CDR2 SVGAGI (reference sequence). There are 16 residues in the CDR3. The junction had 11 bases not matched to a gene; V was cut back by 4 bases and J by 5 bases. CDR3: CASSSHLTGVRDTQYF. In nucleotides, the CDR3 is TGTGCCAGCAGTTCTCACCTGACAGGGGTTCGAGATACGCAGTATTTT.

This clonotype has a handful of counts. Written as DNA, the CDR3 is TGTGCCAGTAGTATAGCCAGGGCCGATACGCAGTATTTT. This gives the protein CASSIARADTQYF. V is TRBV19 and J is TRBJ2-3, with TRBD1 as a possible D gene (5 bases). Between the trimmed V and J ends, which lost 1 base and 6 bases, there was a span of 8 bases. Germline CDR1 and CDR2: LNHDA and SQIVND (reference sequence). The CDR3 length is 13 residues.

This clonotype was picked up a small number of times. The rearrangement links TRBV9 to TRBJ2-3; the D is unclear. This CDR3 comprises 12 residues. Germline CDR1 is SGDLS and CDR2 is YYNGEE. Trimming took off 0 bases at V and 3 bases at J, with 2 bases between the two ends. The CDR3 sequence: CASSVGTDTQYF. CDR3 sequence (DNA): TGTGCCAGCAGCGTAGGGACAGATACGCAGTATTTT.

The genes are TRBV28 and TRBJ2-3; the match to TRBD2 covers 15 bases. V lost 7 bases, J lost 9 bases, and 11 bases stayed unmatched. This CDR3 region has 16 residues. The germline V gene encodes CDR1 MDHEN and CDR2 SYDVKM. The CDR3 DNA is TGTGCCAGCATCTCCTCCGGGACTAGCGGGGGGTCCACGCAGTATTTT. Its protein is CASISSGTSGGSTQYF.

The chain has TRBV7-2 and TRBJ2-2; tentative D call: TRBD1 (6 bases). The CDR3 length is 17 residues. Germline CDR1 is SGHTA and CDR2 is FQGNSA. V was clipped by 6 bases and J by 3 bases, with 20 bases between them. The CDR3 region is CASSRSLEQGDTGELFF. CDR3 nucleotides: TGTGCCAGCAGTAGGAGTCTTGAACAGGGCGACACCGGGGAGCTGTTTTTT.